This T cell receptor beta chain was identified during a study of early T cells in non-severe SARS-CoV-2 infection. Study at large: Bulk RNA isolated from unsorted whole blood underwent sequencing; chains were not paired.

This clonotype occurred many times. The antigen is not known. Overall study results and limits: Matching with VDJdb favored anti-spike CD8 responses (missing private and CD4 specificities).

The protocol attached unique molecular identifiers to individual cDNA molecules. TCRdb analysed the 5' RACE reads with MiXCR anew, one entry per CDR3 protein. The sample has tens of thousands of distinct CDR3 sequences, about a tenth seen once; the top ten hold roughly 10%. After removal of 5 bases from V and 10 bases from J, the junction contained 11 bases not matched to a gene. Germline loops: CDR1 DFQATT, CDR2 SNEGSKA (reference sequence). CDR3 length: 14 amino acids. The receptor was isolated from an adult who was a healthcare worker with PCR-confirmed SARS-CoV-2 infection or an uninfected control (not recorded which). Sample: whole blood. The chain joins TRBV20-1 to TRBJ2-3, with TRBD2 matching 11 bases. The CDR3 nucleotides read TGCAGTGCTGAAGGACTAGCGGGCCCCAGTGCGCAGTATTTT. It translates to CSAEGLAGPSAQYF.